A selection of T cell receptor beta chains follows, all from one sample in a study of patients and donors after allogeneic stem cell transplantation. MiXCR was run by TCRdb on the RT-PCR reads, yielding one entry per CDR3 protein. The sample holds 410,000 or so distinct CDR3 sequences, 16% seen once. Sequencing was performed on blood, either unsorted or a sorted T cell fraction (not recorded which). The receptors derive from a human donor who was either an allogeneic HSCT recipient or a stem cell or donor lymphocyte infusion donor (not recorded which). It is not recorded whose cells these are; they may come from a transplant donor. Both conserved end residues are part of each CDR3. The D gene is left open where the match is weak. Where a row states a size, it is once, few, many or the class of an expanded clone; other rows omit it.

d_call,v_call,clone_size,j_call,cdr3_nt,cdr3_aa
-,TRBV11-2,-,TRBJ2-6,TGTGCCAGCAGCTTACCGGGGACCCTGACTTTC,CASSLPGTLTF
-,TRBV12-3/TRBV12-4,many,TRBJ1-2,TGTGCCAGCAGTTTGGATTGGGGATTCGGCGGCTACACCTTC,CASSLDWGFGGYTF
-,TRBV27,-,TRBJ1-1,TGTGCCAGCAGTTTAAGGGGGAACGCTGAAGCTTTCTTT,CASSLRGNAEAFF
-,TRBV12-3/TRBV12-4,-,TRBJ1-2,TGTGCCAGCAGTTTAAAAGAATCCGGGTCGCTCTATGGCTACACCTTC,CASSLKESGSLYGYTF
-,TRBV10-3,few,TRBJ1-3,TGTGCCATCAGGACGACCGCAGGAACTGGAAACACCATATATTTT,CAIRTTAGTGNTIYF
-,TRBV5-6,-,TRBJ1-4,TGTGCCAGCAGCTTGCGGGGAACTAATGAAAAACTGTTTTTT,CASSLRGTNEKLFF
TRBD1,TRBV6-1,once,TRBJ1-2,TGTGCCAGCAGTCGCCTGGGACAGGCAAACTATGGCTACACCTTC,CASSRLGQANYGYTF
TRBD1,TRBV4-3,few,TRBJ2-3,TGCGCCAGCAGCCAAGATGGGACAGGGCTAGATACGCAGTATTTT,CASSQDGTGLDTQYF
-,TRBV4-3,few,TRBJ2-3,TGCGCCAGCAGCCAACACAAAGCCACAGATACGCAGTATTTT,CASSQHKATDTQYF
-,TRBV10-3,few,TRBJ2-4,TGTGCCATCAGTGAGGGACAGAGCAAAAACATTCAGTACTTC,CAISEGQSKNIQYF
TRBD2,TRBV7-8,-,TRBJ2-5,TGTGCCAGCAGCTTAGTTTGGCGGGGGGGGGCCCGGGAGACCCAGTACTTC,CASSLVWRGGARETQYF
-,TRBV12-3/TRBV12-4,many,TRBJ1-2,TGTGCCAGCAGTAGGGATTTCTATGGCTACACCTTC,CASSRDFYGYTF
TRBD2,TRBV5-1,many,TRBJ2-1,TGCGCCAGCAGCTTCGCCGGGACTAGGTTCTACAATGAGCAGTTCTTC,CASSFAGTRFYNEQFF
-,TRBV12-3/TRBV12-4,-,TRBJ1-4,TGTGCCAGCAGCTCCGGGACGGAGGGGGAAAAACTGTTTTTT,CASSSGTEGEKLFF
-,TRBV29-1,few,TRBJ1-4,TGCAGCGTTAAAGGGAGGCTTGCAACTAATGAAAAACTGTTTTTT,CSVKGRLATNEKLFF
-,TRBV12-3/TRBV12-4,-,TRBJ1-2,TGTGCCAGTACTGACATTAACGCTAACTATGGCTACACCTTC,CASTDINANYGYTF
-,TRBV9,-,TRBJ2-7,TGTGCCAGCAGCGTAGCGAGGTACTACGAGCAGTACTTC,CASSVARYYEQYF
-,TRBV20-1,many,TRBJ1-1,TGCAGTGCTAGAGAGGCAGGGGCCACTGAAGCTTTCTTT,CSAREAGATEAFF
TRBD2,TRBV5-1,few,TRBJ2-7,TGCGCCAGCAGCTTGGCGGGACTAGCTCATATGAGCTCCTACGAGCAGTACTTC,CASSLAGLAHMSSYEQYF
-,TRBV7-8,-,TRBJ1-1,TGTGCCAGCAGCTTCCCAAACCCAGGGTTTAACACTGAAGCTTTCTTT,CASSFPNPGFNTEAFF
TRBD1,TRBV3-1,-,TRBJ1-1,TGTGCCAGCAGCCCCCAACAGGGGGCGCCCCTCAACACTGAAGCTTTCTTT,CASSPQQGAPLNTEAFF
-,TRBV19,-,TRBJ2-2,TGTGCCAGTAGTATATGGAGCACCGGGGAGCTGTTTTTT,CASSIWSTGELFF
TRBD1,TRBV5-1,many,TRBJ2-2,TGCGCCAGCAGCTTGATCGGACAGGGAGGCACCGGGGAGCTGTTTTTT,CASSLIGQGGTGELFF
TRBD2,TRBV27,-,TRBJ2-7,TGTGCCACCCTGGGAGGGTCGGGTTACGAGCAGTACTTC,CATLGGSGYEQYF
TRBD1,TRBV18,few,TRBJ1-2,TGTGCCAGCTCACGACCGGACAGGGCCAGGAGTGGCTACACCTTC,CASSRPDRARSGYTF
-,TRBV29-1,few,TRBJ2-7,TGCAGCGTTGGACAGCGCTACGAGCAGTACTTC,CSVGQRYEQYF
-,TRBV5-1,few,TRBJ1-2,TGCGCCAGCAGCTTGGGTGATCCTTATGGCTACACCTTC,CASSLGDPYGYTF